Sequencing of this T cell receptor beta chain was carried out in a study of blood T cell repertoires in COVID-19. Study context: COVID-19 samples from acute and convalescent phases originated in the United States, Italy and Spain. Sources were T cells, B-cell-depleted T cells, or PBMCs; the material itself was cDNA or gDNA.

CDR1 and CDR2 (germline): SGHRS, YFSETQ. Trimming stripped 2 bases from V and 1 base from J, with 10 bases between. There are 15 residues in the CDR3. Libraries were prepared by immunoSEQ multiplex PCR; TCRdb keeps only in-frame clonotypes and omits some of them. The sample shows some 76,000 clones, 80% of them seen only once. This TCR was recovered from a man aged 50 to 59 with COVID-19, enrolled during active disease. The sample comprised peripheral blood. The V call is TRBV5-1, the J call TRBJ2-1; D may be TRBD1 (5 bases). The CDR3 bases are TGCGCCAGCAGCTTAATGGCAGGGTCCTACAATGAGCAGTTCTTC. Its protein product is CASSLMAGSYNEQFF.